The T cell receptor (beta chain) under discussion was sequenced for a study of T cell responses to AZD1222 COVID-19 vaccine. General observations from the study: Repertoire sampling was restricted to post-peak T cell response timepoints. Seropositive status at baseline applied to only a handful of AZD1222 recipients. Most donors were white British and more were female, and clonal diversity was possibly underestimated.

Germline V gives CDR1 SEHNR, CDR2 FQNEAQ (reference sequence). The V gene lost 0 bases and the J gene lost 5 bases, with 10 bases spanning the gap. The CDR3 sequence is 14 residues long. Concerning this clone: Antigen specificity is unknown.

The assay was immunoSEQ multiplex PCR, and TCRdb's table has in-frame clones only and misses some. The sample has roughly 100,000 clones; 90% are singletons. This sequence was found in an adult who received the AZD1222 COVID-19 vaccine. V gene TRBV7-9 combines with J gene TRBJ1-1; no definite D call. Sample: peripheral blood, taken 28 days after the second AZD1222 dose. CDR3 loop: CASSLALGGTEAFF. CDR3 in DNA: TGTGCCAGCAGCTTAGCCTTAGGAGGGACTGAAGCTTTCTTT.